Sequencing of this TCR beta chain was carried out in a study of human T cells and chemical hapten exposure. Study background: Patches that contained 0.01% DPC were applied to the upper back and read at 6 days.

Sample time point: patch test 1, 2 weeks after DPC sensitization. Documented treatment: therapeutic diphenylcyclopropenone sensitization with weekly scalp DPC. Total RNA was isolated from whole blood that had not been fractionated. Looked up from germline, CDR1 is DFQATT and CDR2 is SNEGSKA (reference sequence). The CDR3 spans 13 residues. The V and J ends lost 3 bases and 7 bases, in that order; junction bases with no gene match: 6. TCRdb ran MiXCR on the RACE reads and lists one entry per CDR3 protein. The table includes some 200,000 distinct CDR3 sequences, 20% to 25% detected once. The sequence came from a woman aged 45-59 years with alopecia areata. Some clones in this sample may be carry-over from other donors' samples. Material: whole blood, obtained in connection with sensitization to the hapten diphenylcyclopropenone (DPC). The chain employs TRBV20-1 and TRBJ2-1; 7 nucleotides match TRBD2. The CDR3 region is CSASVREWNEQFF. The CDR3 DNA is TGCAGTGCTAGTGTGCGGGAGTGGAATGAGCAGTTCTTC.